The clone carrying this TCR beta chain was observed at least ten times. The antigen is undetermined. Germline V gene lookup returns CDR1 SGHNT and CDR2 YYREEE (reference sequence). Trimming took off 3 bases at V and 3 bases at J, with 14 bases between the two ends. The CDR3 contains 15 residues. Arm-PCR with iRepertoire HTBI primers amplified the CDR3 regions for these TCR beta libraries. Using its own MiXCR run on the multiplex PCR reads, TCRdb lists one record per CDR3 protein. The repertoire has some 560,000 distinct CDR3 sequences, 15% to 20% of them found once; the top ten carry approximately 25%. The record originates from a study of regulatory T cells in long-lasting Graves disease. General observations from the study: When disease was persistent, TRBV28, TRBJ1-2 and TRBJ2-5 were the favored segments.

Time point given: newly diagnosed GD, antithyroid drugs for less than 3 months. The TCR library used RNA extracted from PBMCs. The data were also submitted as part of a second study, on T cells in Graves' hyperthyroidism and ophthalmopathy.

The source is a woman aged 35 to 60 with Graves disease. The chain recombines TRBV5-4 with TRBJ2-3; possible D gene TRBD1, 6 bases. The sample consisted of peripheral blood mononuclear cells (PBMCs), taken at new diagnosis, from a patient treated with antithyroid drugs. CDR3 region: CASSSRRQETDTQYF. DNA of the CDR3: TGTGCCAGCAGCTCTCGGAGACAGGAAACAGATACGCAGTATTTT.